The T cell receptor (beta chain) under discussion was sequenced for a study of blood T cell repertoires in COVID-19. J gave up 2 bases and V 4 bases, and 6 bases lay outside the gene matches. The CDR3 has 17 residues. Germline-derived CDR1 and CDR2 are SGHVS and FQNEAQ. This clone was picked up one time. Original handling: Estimated nucleated cell counts came from reference gene primer amplification. The data were produced by immunoSEQ multiplex PCR, yet TCRdb's version contains in-frame clones alone and is incomplete. D and trimming were read from the DNA, whereas the V and J calls and clone size are those reported in that table. The sample records approximately 300,000 clones, over 85% being singletons.

V gene TRBV7-8 combines with J gene TRBJ2-1, with TRBD2 identical over 12 bases. The receptor comes from a woman in her twenties or thirties with COVID-19, enrolled during active disease. Sequencing used peripheral blood. The CDR3 here is CASSSGLAGLAYNEQFF. CDR3 nucleotide sequence: TGTGCCAGCAGCTCCGGACTAGCGGGGTTAGCCTACAATGAGCAGTTCTTC. Complete variable domain (other parts from reference TRBV7-8 and TRBJ2-1): GAGVSQSPRYKVAKRGQDVALRCDPISGHVSLFWYQQALGQGPEFLTYFQNEAQLDKSGLPSDRFFAERPEGSVSTLKIQRTQQEDSAVYLCASSSGLAGLAYNEQFFGPGTRLTVL.